A single sample gave rise to the 29 T cell receptor beta chains below, sequenced in a study of CD8+CD57+ T cells in acquired aplastic anemia. The template used for profiling TCR beta VDJ and CDR3 was genomic DNA. TCRdb redid the calling of the reads with MiXCR, one entry per CDR3 protein. In the table there are hundreds of thousands of distinct CDR3 sequences, 82% of which are singletons. Patients sequenced had flow cytometry evidence of CD8+CD57+ cell expansion. The sequenced sample consisted of sorted CD4+, CD8+, or CD8+CD57+ T cells (not recorded which) from PBMCs. Receptor source: a human donor with aplastic anemia.

Comment on this clonotype: One end of the junction does not line up with germline, which may come from a read error. The chain carries TRBV15 and TRBJ2-7; D possibly corresponds to TRBD1 (6 bases). Germline CDR1 LNHNV, CDR2 YYDKDF (reference sequence). CDR3 length: 15 residues. CDR3: CATSGRGTGSYVQCF. As DNA, the CDR3 is TGTGCCACCAGCGGCAGGGGTACAGGTTCCTACGTGCAGTGCTTC.

Turning to this clonotype: The CDR3 carries no conserved terminal phenylalanine or tryptophan, so it likely arises from a read error. The DNA is left out, because the CDR3 cannot be placed on it with certainty; the CDR3 is given as TCRdb lists it. This sequence joins TRBV2 and TRBJ1-2; the table's D call, TRBD1, has no DNA check behind it. The CDR3 spans 15 amino acids, including both terminal residues. Germline V gene sequence: CDR1 SNHLY, CDR2 FYNNEI. CDR3 loop: CASGDGGTKTQGYAL.

On this clonotype: Relative to the germline gene, one junction end is altered; a read error may explain this. CDR3 loop: CASSSAGWSGSLSF. The DNA of the CDR3 is TGTGCCAGCAGTTCAGCGGGTTGGTCGGGAAGTCTGTCCTTC. The chain joins TRBV27 to TRBJ2-1, with D tentatively TRBD2 (6 bases). The germline CDR1 and CDR2 sequences are MNHEY and SMNVEV (reference sequence). This CDR3 contains 14 residues.

This clonotype was observed many times. The rearrangement joins TRBV5-8 to TRBJ2-1; TRBD2 matches 9 bases. The CDR3 is made up of 16 amino acids. Germline values: CDR1 SGHTS, CDR2 YDEGEE. J gave up 8 bases and V 2 bases, and 11 bases lay outside the gene matches. CDR3 amino acids: CASSFTRSGGSDEQFF. As DNA, the CDR3 is TGTGCCAGCAGCTTTACTAGAAGCGGGGGGAGCGATGAGCAGTTCTTC.

With respect to this clonotype: At one boundary the junction diverges from the germline segment, which might be a read error. The rearrangement uses TRBV9 and TRBJ1-5; D is ambiguous. Germline values: CDR1 SGDLS, CDR2 YYNGEE. The CDR3 runs 14 residues. The CDR3 nucleotides are TGTGCCAGCAGTGAGGCTTATAGAAATCAACCCCAGCATTTT. It encodes CASSEAYRNQPQHF.

The J gene is TRBJ1-2, the V gene TRBV15; D not resolved. CDR1 is LNHNV, CDR2 YYDKDF, per germline (reference sequence). V was trimmed by 0 bases and J by 0 bases, leaving 5 bases between them. This CDR3 is 14 amino acids long. CDR3 amino acids: CATSRDLANYGYTF. CDR3 DNA sequence: TGTGCCACCAGCAGAGATTTGGCTAACTATGGCTACACCTTC.

Comment on this clonotype: One end of the junction varies from germline; a read error may be responsible. This chain joins TRBV2 and TRBJ1-2; perhaps TRBD1 as D (5 bases). Germline loops: CDR1 SNHLY, CDR2 FYNNEI. This CDR3 is 16 amino acids long. The DNA for the CDR3 is TGTGCCAGCAGAGATAACCGGGACGAGCGACCGAGGATGTGCAGTTTC. It translates to CASRDNRDERPRMCSF.

V and J are TRBV7-8 and TRBJ2-7, with D uncertain. The germline V gene has CDR1 SGHVS and CDR2 FQNEAQ. There are 16 residues in the CDR3. CDR3 sequence reads: CASSLAGCSGTQYSGV. Here the CDR3 DNA reads TGTGCCAGCAGCTTAGCGGGCTGCTCCGGTACGCAGTATTCTGGCGTC.

CDR3: CSSGTGYGYTF. The DNA for the CDR3 is TGCAGCTCCGGGACAGGGTATGGCTACACCTTC. The chain recombines TRBV29-1 with TRBJ1-2; 9 bases line up with TRBD1. With 8 bases clipped from V and 5 bases from J, the junction kept 3 bases outside the gene matches. Germline values: CDR1 SQVTM, CDR2 ANQGSEA. CDR3 size: 11 residues.

This clonotype occurred a few times. Written as DNA, the CDR3 is TGTGCCACCAGCAGGGCGGCCGGCCCCGATACGCAGTATTTT. This encodes CATSRAAGPDTQYF. V usage is TRBV15 and J usage is TRBJ2-3; D unclear. With 3 bases removed from V and 6 bases from J, the gap between germline ends came to 13 bases. This CDR3 spans 14 amino acids. The germline V gene encodes CDR1 LNHNV and CDR2 YYDKDF (reference sequence).

This clonotype was counted between two and nine times. The CDR3 loop is CAISERTGEQINEKLFF. The CDR3 region has the DNA TGTGCCATCAGTGAACGGACAGGAGAACAAATTAATGAAAAACTGTTTTTT. The chain uses TRBV10-3 and TRBJ1-4; TRBD1 matches at 7 bases. The CDR3 length is 17 residues. The germline gives CDR1 ENHRY, CDR2 SYGVKD. Trimming took 3 bases from V and 4 from J; bases not matched to a gene: 11.

The V call is TRBV5-4, the J call TRBJ1-2; D gene uncertain. The V gene's germline CDR1 is SGHNT and CDR2 YYREEE (reference sequence). Deletions cut 3 bases from V and 3 bases from J, with 15 bases between. This CDR3 region has 15 residues. This chain's CDR3 is CASSWLEGADYGYTF. CDR3 nucleotide sequence: TGTGCCAGCAGCTGGTTGGAGGGCGCCGACTATGGCTACACCTTC.

The CDR3 reads CASGDSCRHTQYF. CDR3 DNA sequence: TGTGCCAGCGGGGACTCTTGCAGACATACGCAGTATTTT. The V call is TRBV11-3, the J call TRBJ2-3, with a tentative D call TRBD2 (6 bases). The CDR3 is 13 residues long. V lost 8 bases and J lost 7, with 16 bases in between. Germline loops: CDR1 SGHNT, CDR2 YENEEA.

The V gene is TRBV9, the J gene TRBJ2-7; no firm D call. This CDR3 comprises 14 residues. Per germline, CDR1 SGDLS and CDR2 YYNGEE. CDR3 protein: CASSPRGSSSEHYV. CDR3 bases: TGTGCCAGCAGCCCCCGCGGTAGCTCCAGCGAGCATTACGTC.

With respect to this clonotype: One end of the junction varies from germline; a read error may be responsible. The rearrangement joins TRBV7-9 to TRBJ1-2; possible D gene TRBD1, 5 bases. From germline, CDR1 is SEHNR and CDR2 FQNEAQ (reference sequence). The CDR3 totals 13 residues. CDR3 protein: CASSEGGAGGYFF. The CDR3 DNA reads TGTGCCAGCAGTGAAGGCGGGGCAGGTGGCTACTTCTTC.

The rearrangement links TRBV7-8 to TRBJ2-5; D not certain. The CDR3 length is 15 residues. The germline gives CDR1 SGHVS, CDR2 FQNEAQ. The germline V and J ends were trimmed by 0 bases and 11 bases, with 19 bases remaining between them. The CDR3 sequence: CASSLAQGPDTQQYF. The CDR3 DNA reads as TGTGCCAGCAGCTTAGCGCAAGGTCCCGATACGCAGCAGTACTTC.

The chain joins TRBV12-3 or TRBV12-4 to TRBJ2-1; possibly TRBD2 for D (7 bases). This CDR3 is built from 16 residues. Trimming removed 11 bases at V and 8 bases at J, with 28 bases between. DNA for the CDR3: TGTGCCCTCAAGAGGGGGGGCGGAAACGGTCAGGATGAGCAGTTCTTC. Translation gives CALKRGGGNGQDEQFF.

The count of this clonotype is one. The chain employs TRBV2 and TRBJ1-1; tentative D call: TRBD1 (6 bases). Trimming stripped 6 bases from V and 0 bases from J, with 17 bases between. The CDR3 is 16 amino acids. Per germline, CDR1 SNHLY and CDR2 FYNNEI. CDR3 in amino acids: CASSPSTGGVNTEAFF. The CDR3 coding sequence is TGTGCCAGCAGCCCTTCTACCGGGGGCGTGAACACTGAAGCTTTCTTT. Supplemented by reference TRBV2 and TRBJ1-1, the full variable domain reads EPEVTQTPSHQVTQMGQEVILRCVPISNHLYFYWYRQILGQKVEFLVSFYNNEISEKSEIFDDQFSVERPDGSNFTLKIRSTKLEDSAMYFCASSPSTGGVNTEAFFGQGTRLTVV.

V usage is TRBV11-2 and J usage is TRBJ2-2; 8 bases line up with TRBD1. Trimming at V came to 5 bases and at J to 6 bases, leaving 2 bases not matched to a gene. Germline CDR1 and CDR2: SGHAT and FQNNGV. This CDR3 has 13 residues. The CDR3 DNA is TGTGCCAGCAGCGAGACAGGGGCCGGGGAGCTGTTTTTT. Translating gives CASSETGAGELFF. Combining the CDR3 with reference TRBV11-2 and TRBJ2-2 gives the whole variable domain EAGVAQSPRYKIIEKRQSVAFWCNPISGHATLYWYQQILGQGPKLLIQFQNNGVVDDSQLPKDRFSAERLKGVDSTLKIQPAKLEDSAVYLCASSETGAGELFFGEGSRLTVL.

A word on this clonotype: At one boundary the junction diverges from the germline segment, which might be a read error. The rearrangement uses TRBV7-2 and TRBJ2-6, with a weak D call TRBD2 (6 bases). The length of the CDR3 is 16 residues. Germline V CDR1 and CDR2: SGHTA, FQGNSA. The CDR3 DNA follows: TGTGCCAGCAGCGTAGCGGCAAGCTACGGGGCCAACGTCCTGACTTTC. Protein product: CASSVAASYGANVLTF.

In the case of this clonotype: Because the CDR3 is missing its conserved closing phenylalanine or tryptophan, this is likely a read error. Because the CDR3's place on the DNA is in doubt, the DNA is left out and the CDR3 is given as listed by TCRdb. This chain uses TRBV7-2 with TRBJ2-1; the D call of TRBD1 is as the table states it, not checked on the DNA. Germline V gives CDR1 SGHTA, CDR2 FQGNSA. Ends included, the CDR3 has 13 residues. The CDR3 reads CASSVGGSHDQLY.

To note about this clonotype: This is likely a read error, given that the CDR3 carries no conserved phenylalanine or tryptophan at its end. Because the CDR3's place on the DNA is in doubt, the DNA is left out and the CDR3 is given as listed by TCRdb. This sequence joins TRBV7-9 and TRBJ2-1; the tabulated D call, TRBD1, remains unverified against the DNA. The CDR3 is 13 amino acids in total, end residues counted. Germline values: CDR1 SEHNR, CDR2 FQNEAQ (reference sequence). CDR3 residues: CASSFERIQGRDE.

The chain carries TRBV7-3 and TRBJ2-7; 7 positions match TRBD1. The CDR3 runs to 16 residues. The V gene's germline CDR1 is SGHTA and CDR2 FQGTGA. The junction had 15 bases not matched to a gene; V was cut back by 10 bases and J by 0 bases. Here the CDR3 DNA reads TGTGCCATCAGTTATCTTGGGACAGCGAGCTCCTACGAGCAGTACTTC. This encodes CAISYLGTASSYEQYF.

This clonotype has at least ten counts. This chain links TRBV11-3 with TRBJ2-3, with D perhaps TRBD1 (5 bases). The CDR3 is made up of 16 amino acids. V shed 0 bases and J shed 2 bases, with 12 bases lying between them. The V gene's germline CDR1 is SGHNT and CDR2 YENEEA. CDR3 in amino acids: CASSLDLTDHTDTQYF. CDR3 sequence (DNA): TGTGCCAGCAGCTTAGATCTGACAGATCACACAGATACGCAGTATTTT.

This clonotype came up many times. CDR3 bases: TGTGCCAGCAGCTTTCAAAGAAGCGGGGGGAGCGATGCTTTCTTT. Translation gives CASSFQRSGGSDAFF. The gene calls are TRBV7-9 and TRBJ1-1, with a weak D call TRBD1 (5 bases). V lost 3 bases and J lost 11, with 22 bases in between. The CDR3 has 15 residues. Per germline, CDR1 SEHNR and CDR2 FQNEAQ (reference sequence).

Worth noting for this clonotype: Mismatch with germline at one junction end may stem from a read error. This sequence joins TRBV19 and TRBJ2-1; D unclear. Germline loops: CDR1 LNHDA, CDR2 SQIVND (reference sequence). This CDR3 comprises 15 residues. CDR3 in DNA: TGTGCCAGCAGTAAAACGGGCGGCTCCTACAATGAGCAGTTCTTC. Its protein product is CASSKTGGSYNEQFF.

V is TRBV5-1 and J is TRBJ2-7; TRBD2 matches at 9 bases. CDR3 length: 16 residues. Germline V gene sequence: CDR1 SGHRS, CDR2 YFSETQ. CDR3 sequence (DNA): TGTGCCAGCAGCGCCTCTAGCGGGACAATGACCTACGAGCAGTACGTC. Its protein is CASSASSGTMTYEQYV.

Worth noting for this clonotype: A junction end diverges from the germline sequence, so it may reflect a read error. This chain uses TRBV2 with TRBJ2-7; maybe TRBD2 (6 bases). The CDR3 has 17 residues. CDR1 is SNHLY, CDR2 FYNNEI, per germline. CDR3: CASSDGGINGQFYGPGF. The CDR3 DNA reads TGTGCCAGCAGTGATGGGGGGATCAATGGGCAGTTCTACGGGCCAGGCTTC.

The count of this clonotype is one. This chain joins TRBV20-1 and TRBJ2-5; possible D gene TRBD2, 6 bases. There are 12 residues in the CDR3. Per germline, CDR1 DFQATT and CDR2 SNEGSKA (reference sequence). V lost 3 bases, J lost 5 bases, and 10 bases lay in between. Here the CDR3 reads CSASPGVETQYF. DNA of the CDR3: TGCAGTGCTAGCCCGGGGGTGGAGACCCAGTACTTC.